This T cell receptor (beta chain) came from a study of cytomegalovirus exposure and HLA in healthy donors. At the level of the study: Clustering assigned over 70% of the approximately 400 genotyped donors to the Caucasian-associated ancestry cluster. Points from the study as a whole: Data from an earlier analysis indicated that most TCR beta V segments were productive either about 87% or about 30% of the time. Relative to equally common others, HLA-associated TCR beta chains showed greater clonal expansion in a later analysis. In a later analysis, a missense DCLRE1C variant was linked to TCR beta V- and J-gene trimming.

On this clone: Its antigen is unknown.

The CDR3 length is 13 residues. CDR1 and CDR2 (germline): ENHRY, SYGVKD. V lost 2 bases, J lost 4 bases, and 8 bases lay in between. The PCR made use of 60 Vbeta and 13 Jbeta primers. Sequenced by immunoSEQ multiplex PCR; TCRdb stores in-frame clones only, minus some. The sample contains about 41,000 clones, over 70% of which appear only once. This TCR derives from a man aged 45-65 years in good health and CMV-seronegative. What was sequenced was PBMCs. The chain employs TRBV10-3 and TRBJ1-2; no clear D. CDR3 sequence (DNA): TGTGCCATCAGTGAGACGGACTTCTATGGCTACACCTTC. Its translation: CAISETDFYGYTF.